The entry below describes one T cell receptor beta chain. Its antigen is unidentified. It was with 60 Vbeta and 13 Jbeta primers that the PCR ran. Profiled with immunoSEQ multiplex PCR; TCRdb holds only in-frame clones, not every one. The table includes approximately 270,000 clones, about four fifths detected once. The sample originates from a study of cytomegalovirus exposure and HLA in healthy donors. Whole-study findings and limits: Indistinguishability led to the exclusion of some V segments, TRBV6-2 and TRBV6-3 included. In a later analysis, across HLA loci, associated TCR counts were highest for DRB1, lowest for HLA-C. Analysis performed later found roughly 17,000 TCR beta sequences associated with HLA alleles at 0.05 false discovery rate.

The CDR3 spans 14 residues. V was clipped by 5 bases and J by 4 bases, with 14 bases between them. Germline CDR1 and CDR2: MNHNS and SASEGT. V usage is TRBV6-1 and J usage is TRBJ1-1; D possibly corresponds to TRBD1 (6 bases). Sequencing used PBMCs. This sequence originates from a girl aged 2 to 10 in good health and CMV-seronegative. CDR3 bases: TGTGCCAGCAGTTTAGGAGGGGGGGTCACTGAAGCTTTCTTT. Translating it yields CASSLGGGVTEAFF.